These 5 T cell receptor beta chains came from one sample sequenced in a study of T cells in Graves' hyperthyroidism and ophthalmopathy. Authors of the study amplified TCR beta CDR3 regions from RNA transcripts. During a first-round RT-PCR of the TCR CDR3, the HTBI primer set was used. A single record per CDR3 protein comes from TCRdb applying MiXCR to the multiplex PCR reads. The repertoire has 390,000 or so distinct CDR3 sequences, approximately 15% of them found once; the top ten carry over 10%. Source material: blood. These receptors all stem from a man aged 18 to 30 with Graves' ophthalmopathy.

This clonotype has a handful of counts. The rearrangement joins TRBV5-1 to TRBJ2-5; TRBD1 matches at 7 bases. This CDR3 comprises 15 residues. CDR1 is SGHRS and CDR2 is YFSETQ in the germline V gene. V was pared by 2 bases and J by 5 bases, with 9 bases of the junction left unmatched. CDR3 coding DNA: TGCGCCAGCAGCTTTAGACAGGGTGCTGGGGAGACCCAGTACTTC. Residues: CASSFRQGAGETQYF.

The rearrangement joins TRBV4-1 to TRBJ2-1, with 10 bases matching TRBD2. Germline-derived CDR1 and CDR2 are MGHRA and YSYEKL. The ends lost 4 bases at V and 8 bases at J; junction bases unmatched: 5. CDR3 length: 14 residues. Here the CDR3 DNA reads TGCGCCAGCAGCCCTCTAGCGGGAGATGATGAGCAGTTCTTC. It specifies CASSPLAGDDEQFF.

This clonotype has just a few counts. The rearrangement uses TRBV10-3 and TRBJ2-1; a weak D match, TRBD2 (5 bases). V was pared by 0 bases and J by 3 bases, with 9 bases between. CDR1 is ENHRY, CDR2 SYGVKD, per germline. The CDR3 length is 15 residues. This CDR3 reads CAISESSGVYNEQFF. CDR3 in DNA: TGTGCCATCAGTGAGTCAAGCGGAGTCTACAATGAGCAGTTCTTC.

This clonotype has ten or more counts. The rearrangement joins TRBV6-1 to TRBJ2-7, with 14 positions matching TRBD2. This CDR3 is built from 18 residues. CDR1 is MNHNS, CDR2 SASEGT, per germline. V shed 7 bases, J shed 3 bases, and the junction held 14 bases outside the gene matches. The CDR3 protein is CASTPTGTSGRWGYEQYF. As DNA, the CDR3 is TGTGCCAGCACCCCAACCGGGACTAGCGGGAGATGGGGCTACGAGCAGTACTTC.

This clonotype was counted ten times or more. In nucleotides, the CDR3 is TGTGCCAGCAGTGGGACAGGGTGGCAAGAGACCCAGTACTTC. Amino acids: CASSGTGWQETQYF. This rearrangement joins TRBV12-3 or TRBV12-4 to TRBJ2-5, with TRBD1 matching 9 bases. The V segment lost 5 bases and the J segment 2 bases; nucleotides outside the gene matches: 3. CDR3 length: 14 residues.